A selection of T cell receptor beta chains follows, all from one sample in a study of shared clonotypes between healthy human individuals. Method: immunoSEQ multiplex PCR; TCRdb's copy keeps in-frame clones and lacks some. The sample consists of millions of clones, 85% to 95% of them appearing once. The sequenced sample consisted of naive CD4+ T cells sorted from blood. These TCRs come from a man younger than 35 in good health. The CDR3 runs from the conserved cysteine through the conserved F or W. The D gene is left open where the match is weak. Expanded clones are given a class, and other clones once, few, many or no size at all.

size: NA; J: TRBJ2-7; D: NA; V: TRBV6-1; DNA: TGTGCCAGCAGTGAACTAGGGGCGCCGTACTTC; CDR3: CASSELGAPYF
size: NA; J: TRBJ2-7; D: NA; V: TRBV30; DNA: TGTGCCTGGAGCCCGACCGGAGGGAGGAGGTGGTACGAGCAGTACTTC; CDR3: CAWSPTGGRRWYEQYF
size: NA; J: TRBJ2-5; D: NA; V: TRBV6-6; DNA: TGTGCCAGCAGTTACTCGAGAGGACTACGAGAGGAGACCCAGTACTTC; CDR3: CASSYSRGLREETQYF
size: NA; J: TRBJ2-7; D: TRBD2; V: TRBV6-5; DNA: TGTGCCAGCAGTGAACTAGCGGCCGCCTACGAGCAGTACTTC; CDR3: CASSELAAAYEQYF
size: NA; J: TRBJ1-4; D: NA; V: TRBV7-9; DNA: TGTGCCAGCAGCGAGGGGAGTAGGGTGGAAAAACTGTTTTTT; CDR3: CASSEGSRVEKLFF
size: NA; J: TRBJ1-1; D: NA; V: TRBV18; DNA: TGTGCCAGCTCACCATTATGGCAGGGAGGGGGCACTGAAGCTTTCTTT; CDR3: CASSPLWQGGGTEAFF
size: NA; J: TRBJ2-7; D: NA; V: TRBV7-6; DNA: TGTGCCAGCAGCTTCGGGGAGGTGGGCGAGCAGTACTTC; CDR3: CASSFGEVGEQYF
size: NA; J: TRBJ1-5; D: TRBD1; V: TRBV27; DNA: TGTGCCAGCAGATCCGGGACAGGGTTTAGTAATCAGCCCCAGCATTTT; CDR3: CASRSGTGFSNQPQHF
size: NA; J: TRBJ2-2; D: TRBD2; V: TRBV7-2; DNA: TGTGCCAGCAGCTTCCGGCTAGCGGGAACCGGGGAGCTGTTTTTT; CDR3: CASSFRLAGTGELFF
size: NA; J: TRBJ1-5; D: NA; V: TRBV5-1; DNA: TGCGCCAGCAGCTTGGCGAGAGGGACCTACAATCAGCCCCAGCATTTT; CDR3: CASSLARGTYNQPQHF
size: NA; J: TRBJ2-7; D: TRBD1; V: TRBV6-1; DNA: TGTGCCAGCAAGAGGGACAGCTCCTACGAGCAGTACTTC; CDR3: CASKRDSSYEQYF
size: NA; J: TRBJ2-1; D: TRBD1; V: TRBV5-1; DNA: TGCGCCAGCAGCTTGCGGACAGGGCTGCTAAGTGAGCAGTTCTTC; CDR3: CASSLRTGLLSEQFF
size: NA; J: TRBJ1-1; D: NA; V: TRBV19; DNA: TGTGCCAGTAGTACGAGGGGTAACACTGAAGCTTTCTTT; CDR3: CASSTRGNTEAFF
size: NA; J: TRBJ1-5; D: NA; V: TRBV27; DNA: TGTGCCAGCAGTGCAGCGAATCAGCCCCAGCATTTT; CDR3: CASSAANQPQHF
size: NA; J: TRBJ2-7; D: TRBD1; V: TRBV18; DNA: TGTGCCAGCTCAGCAGGCCCTCTGGACAGGGAGATTCTCTACGAGCAGTACTTC; CDR3: CASSAGPLDREILYEQYF
size: NA; J: TRBJ2-5; D: TRBD2; V: TRBV18; DNA: TGTGCCAGCTCACCACCGGGACTACCCGAGACCCAGTACTTC; CDR3: CASSPPGLPETQYF
size: NA; J: TRBJ1-2; D: NA; V: TRBV7-9; DNA: TGTGCCAGCAGCTTAGCCCCCGGGGGCGGCTACACCTTC; CDR3: CASSLAPGGGYTF
size: NA; J: TRBJ2-2; D: TRBD2; V: TRBV7-9; DNA: TGTGCCAGCAGTCTAGCGGGGGCCGGTGGCGGGGAGCTGTTTTTT; CDR3: CASSLAGAGGGELFF
size: NA; J: TRBJ2-3; D: TRBD2; V: TRBV10-3; DNA: TGTGCCATCAGTGACGGGAGGGAGGATACGCAGTATTTT; CDR3: CAISDGREDTQYF
size: NA; J: TRBJ1-1; D: NA; V: TRBV15; DNA: TGTGCCACCAGGCGGCAGCGGAACACTGAAGCTTTCTTT; CDR3: CATRRQRNTEAFF
size: NA; J: TRBJ2-5; D: TRBD1; V: TRBV18; DNA: TGTGCCAGCTCGCGAGGGACAGTCCAAGAGACCCAGTACTTC; CDR3: CASSRGTVQETQYF
size: NA; J: TRBJ1-1; D: NA; V: TRBV6-1; DNA: TGTGCCAGCAGTGAATTGTTGGGGGGGCTGAACACTGAAGCTTTCTTT; CDR3: CASSELLGGLNTEAFF
size: NA; J: TRBJ2-3; D: TRBD1; V: TRBV5-1; DNA: TGCGCCAGCAGCTTGGAGGGACAGGGGAGGCCAGATACGCAGTATTTT; CDR3: CASSLEGQGRPDTQYF
size: NA; J: TRBJ1-1; D: TRBD1; V: TRBV29-1; DNA: TGCAGCGTTGGACAGGGGGCTCTCCCCTCTGAAGCTTTCTTT; CDR3: CSVGQGALPSEAFF
size: NA; J: TRBJ2-7; D: TRBD2; V: TRBV6-5; DNA: TGTGCCAGCAGTTCCATTAGCGGGACGTTCTCCTACGAGCAGTACTTC; CDR3: CASSSISGTFSYEQYF
size: NA; J: TRBJ1-6; D: NA; V: TRBV30; DNA: TGTGCCTGGAGTACGCGCGCCACTATCAGGCCTCCTTATAATTCACCCCTCCACTTT; CDR3: CAWSTRATIRPPYNSPLHF
size: once; J: TRBJ1-1; D: NA; V: TRBV5-1; DNA: TGCGCCAGCAGCTTGGCAGGGGAGACTGAAGCTTTCTTT; CDR3: CASSLAGETEAFF
size: NA; J: TRBJ1-5; D: NA; V: TRBV2; DNA: TGTGCCAGCAGTAAGGGCCATAGCAATCAGCCCCAGCATTTT; CDR3: CASSKGHSNQPQHF
size: NA; J: TRBJ1-1; D: NA; V: TRBV5-4; DNA: TGTGCCAGCAGCTTGACAGGACGGAACACTGAAGCTTTCTTT; CDR3: CASSLTGRNTEAFF
size: NA; J: TRBJ2-5; D: NA; V: TRBV4-1; DNA: TGCGCCAGCAGCCAAGATTTAACGGAAATAGGGCCCCAGTACTTC; CDR3: CASSQDLTEIGPQYF
size: NA; J: TRBJ2-3; D: TRBD2; V: TRBV25-1; DNA: TGTGCCACAGAGTCTCCGGGACTAGCGGGAGGGCCCCCAGATACGCAGTATTTT; CDR3: CATESPGLAGGPPDTQYF
size: NA; J: TRBJ1-2; D: TRBD1; V: TRBV10-3; DNA: TGTGCCATCAGTGAGGACAGGGGAACCTATGGCTACACCTTC; CDR3: CAISEDRGTYGYTF
size: NA; J: TRBJ1-5; D: TRBD1; V: TRBV28; DNA: TGTGCCAGCAGTACAGGGACAGTCAATCAGCCCCAGCATTTT; CDR3: CASSTGTVNQPQHF
size: NA; J: TRBJ1-2; D: NA; V: TRBV5-6; DNA: TGTGCCAGCAGCTTGGTGGCCGACGATGCGGGATTACGGTATGGCTACACCTTC; CDR3: CASSLVADDAGLRYGYTF
size: NA; J: TRBJ1-3; D: TRBD1; V: TRBV4-3; DNA: TGCGCCAGCAGCCAAGATGAGACAGGGACTGGAAACACCATATATTTT; CDR3: CASSQDETGTGNTIYF
size: NA; J: TRBJ2-6; D: NA; V: TRBV6-5; DNA: TGTGCCAGCCGCCTTAATCCGGGGGCCAACGTCCTGACTTTC; CDR3: CASRLNPGANVLTF
size: NA; J: TRBJ2-1; D: NA; V: TRBV18; DNA: TGTGCCAGCTCACCACCTGGTGCGGCCAAAGGGAATGAGCAGTTCTTC; CDR3: CASSPPGAAKGNEQFF
size: NA; J: TRBJ2-3; D: TRBD1; V: TRBV2; DNA: TGTGCCAGCAGTGCGTTACAGGGGGCGAGCACAGATACGCAGTATTTT; CDR3: CASSALQGASTDTQYF
size: NA; J: TRBJ2-5; D: TRBD1; V: TRBV28; DNA: TGTGCCAGCAGTGACAGGGGATCCCAAGAGACCCAGTACTTC; CDR3: CASSDRGSQETQYF
size: NA; J: TRBJ1-3; D: NA; V: TRBV7-8; DNA: TGTGCCAGCAGCTTGCGGGGGACCTCTGGAAACACCATATATTTT; CDR3: CASSLRGTSGNTIYF
size: NA; J: TRBJ2-2; D: TRBD1; V: TRBV2; DNA: TGTGCCAGCCGGGACAGGGACCACACCGGGGAGCTGTTTTTT; CDR3: CASRDRDHTGELFF
size: NA; J: TRBJ2-1; D: TRBD1; V: TRBV27; DNA: TGTGCCAGCAGTTTAAGGGGGACAGCCTACAATGAGCAGTTCTTC; CDR3: CASSLRGTAYNEQFF